What follows are 19 T cell receptor beta chains derived from one specimen sequenced in a study of T cells expressing NK-cell markers. TCRdb re-called the 5' RACE reads and catalogs CDR3 proteins one per entry, DNA excluded. This table lists about 460,000 distinct CDR3 sequences. Sequenced input: blood T cells: a sorted CD56 or NKG2C T cell subset, CD4+ or CD8+ T cells, or bulk PBMC T cells (not recorded which). These receptor sequences come from a woman aged 45-65 years in good health.

The chain uses TRBV20-1 and TRBJ2-5; TCRdb reports TRBD1, a call that lacks DNA to check it against. The CDR3 sequence is 15 residues long. The germline V gene encodes CDR1 DFQATT and CDR2 SNEGSKA (reference sequence). The CDR3 sequence is CSAITPTGGQETQYF.

The chain employs TRBV11-2 and TRBJ1-4; TCRdb lists TRBD1, though no DNA is available to test this call. Germline V gives CDR1 SGHAT, CDR2 FQNNGV. This CDR3 has 15 amino acids. This CDR3 reads CASSSEILRGEKLFF.

This rearrangement joins TRBV12-3 or TRBV12-4 to TRBJ2-4; TCRdb designates TRBD2, a call that cannot be tested without DNA. The CDR3 is 18 residues long. CDR3 region: CASSLVVLGGIAKNIQYF.

The chain couples TRBV2 to TRBJ1-6. The V gene's germline CDR1 is SNHLY and CDR2 FYNNEI. This CDR3 contains 13 residues. This chain's CDR3 is CASSETMDSPLHF. Variable domain in full (rest from reference TRBV2 and TRBJ1-6): EPEVTQTPSHQVTQMGQEVILRCVPISNHLYFYWYRQILGQKVEFLVSFYNNEISEKSEIFDDQFSVERPDGSNFTLKIRSTKLEDSAMYFCASSETMDSPLHFGNGTRLTVT.

This chain joins TRBV11-3 and TRBJ2-1; without DNA, the TCRdb call of TRBD2 cannot be checked. CDR1 SGHNT and CDR2 YENEEA come from the germline V gene. The length of the CDR3 is 16 residues. CDR3 protein: CASSVTGLASNNEQFF.

The chain combines TRBV5-1 with TRBJ2-1; TCRdb names TRBD2, which stays unverified in the absence of DNA. The germline V gene has CDR1 SGHRS and CDR2 YFSETQ. The CDR3 is made up of 19 amino acids. CDR3 residues: CASSLGTSGSWSSYNEQFF.

The rearrangement links TRBV7-8 to TRBJ1-1; TCRdb names TRBD1, which stays unverified in the absence of DNA. Germline-derived CDR1 and CDR2 are SGHVS and FQNEAQ. CDR3 length equals 13 residues. The CDR3 protein is CASRTRTNTEAFF.

The J gene is TRBJ2-1, the V gene TRBV12-3 or TRBV12-4; TCRdb returns TRBD1, unconfirmable since there is no DNA. The CDR3 is 16 residues long. CDR3 residues: CASSLDSGTAYNEQFF.

The chain recombines TRBV11-1 with TRBJ2-2. The CDR3 totals 13 residues. Germline CDR1 is SGHAT and CDR2 is FQDESV (reference sequence). The CDR3 spells CASSLLDAGELFF. Full variable domain (remainder filled in from reference TRBV11-1 and TRBJ2-2): EAEVAQSPRYKITEKSQAVAFWCDPISGHATLYWYRQILGQGPELLVQFQDESVVDDSQLPKDRFSAERLKGVDSTLKIQPAELGDSAMYLCASSLLDAGELFFGEGSRLTVL.

CDR3: CASSFQKTSGSIDEQFF. The gene calls are TRBV27 and TRBJ2-1; TCRdb gives TRBD2 as the D gene, but with no DNA this cannot be confirmed. Per germline, CDR1 MNHEY and CDR2 SMNVEV (reference sequence). The CDR3 contains 17 residues.

The chain joins TRBV27 to TRBJ2-7; TCRdb reports TRBD1, a call that lacks DNA to check it against. The CDR3 is made up of 13 amino acids. Germline V gene lookup returns CDR1 MNHEY and CDR2 SMNVEV (reference sequence). CDR3 region: CASKHRDWGEQYF.

The J gene is TRBJ2-2, the V gene TRBV9; TCRdb outputs TRBD1, but without DNA this stays unchecked. Per germline, CDR1 SGDLS and CDR2 YYNGEE. The CDR3 extends over 16 amino acids. The CDR3 spells CASSRQLGQNTGELFF.

The J gene is TRBJ2-5, the V gene TRBV2; with no DNA, the TCRdb D assignment of TRBD2 cannot be verified. This CDR3 region has 14 residues. The germline CDR1 and CDR2 sequences are SNHLY and FYNNEI. CDR3 region: CASGGLAGGETQYF.

The gene calls are TRBV27 and TRBJ2-3; TCRdb's D call of TRBD1 is untestable without DNA. Germline V gene lookup returns CDR1 MNHEY and CDR2 SMNVEV (reference sequence). CDR3 size: 14 residues. The CDR3 is CASSQTVLTDTQYF.

The rearrangement joins TRBV15 to TRBJ2-2; TCRdb designates TRBD2, a call that cannot be tested without DNA. This CDR3 has 17 residues. The V gene's germline CDR1 is LNHNV and CDR2 YYDKDF (reference sequence). This CDR3 is CATSRGKIMPSTGELFF.

The chain links TRBV24-1 to TRBJ2-1; without DNA, the TCRdb call of TRBD1 cannot be checked. The germline CDR1 and CDR2 sequences are KGHDR and SFDVKD. CDR3 length equals 14 residues. The CDR3 reads CATSDKALGDGRFF.

The chain has TRBV24-1 and TRBJ1-2; without DNA, the TCRdb call of TRBD1 cannot be checked. CDR1 and CDR2 from the germline V gene are KGHDR and SFDVKD. This CDR3 has 15 amino acids. CDR3 amino acids: CATSDRTGISYGYTF.

V is TRBV7-6 and J is TRBJ2-1. This CDR3 has 15 residues. Germline values: CDR1 SGHVS, CDR2 FNYEAQ. CDR3 in amino acids: CASSPVLGYWNEQFF. Full variable domain (rest looked up from reference TRBV7-6 and TRBJ2-1): GAGVSQSPRYKVTKRGQDVALRCDPISGHVSLYWYRQALGQGPEFLTYFNYEAQQDKSGLPNDRFSAERPEGSISTLTIQRTEQRDSAMYRCASSPVLGYWNEQFFGPGTRLTVL.

The chain combines TRBV14 with TRBJ1-1. This CDR3 is built from 18 residues. Per germline, CDR1 SGHDN and CDR2 FVKESK. CDR3 loop: CASSQDAGYYRLNTEAFF.